Following are 11 T cell receptor beta chains from one sample sequenced in a study of T cells after yellow fever vaccination. TCRdb re-derived calls from the 5' RACE reads in MiXCR, one entry per CDR3 protein. The data show 160,000 or so distinct CDR3 sequences, 6% to 7.5% seen once. The sample in question was CD4+ T cells sorted from PBMCs, obtained 5 to 6 days after the first yellow fever vaccination. Receptors originate from a man aged 18-30 years who received the YFV17D yellow fever vaccine.

This clonotype appeared many times. The junction differs from germline at one of its ends, possibly a read error. The CDR3 is CANSNSAGGFTGELFF. The CDR3 DNA reads TGTGCCAACAGCAATTCAGCGGGGGGTTTCACCGGGGAGCTGTTTTTT. This chain uses TRBV9 with TRBJ2-2; 9 bases line up with TRBD2. The germline gives CDR1 SGDLS, CDR2 YYNGEE. The CDR3 is 16 residues long.

In its sample, this clonotype was seen many times. A read error may account for a junction end that differs from germline. The chain combines TRBV5-1 with TRBJ2-3, with D tentatively TRBD1 (6 bases). Looked up from germline, CDR1 is SGHRS and CDR2 is YFSETQ. The CDR3 is made up of 14 amino acids. This CDR3 is CASSTSDSTDTQYF. The CDR3 DNA reads TGCGCCAGCAGTACCTCGGACAGCACTGATACGCAGTATTTT.

Many counts were recorded for this clonotype. This sequence joins TRBV2 and TRBJ2-7, with a weak D call TRBD1 (5 bases). Germline values: CDR1 SNHLY, CDR2 FYNNEI. CDR3 size: 13 residues. Trimming shortened V by 8 bases and J by 7 bases, and 18 bases separated the two germline ends. CDR3 sequence (DNA): TGTGCCAGCGAACAGGTTCTTTTTAAAGAGCAGTACGTC. It is translated as CASEQVLFKEQYV.

Ten or more counts support this clonotype. As DNA, the CDR3 is TGCGCCAGCAGCTTGGGTGTGCTCATGAACACTGAAGCTTTCTTT. Residues: CASSLGVLMNTEAFF. This rearrangement joins TRBV5-1 to TRBJ1-1; no clear D. This CDR3 has 15 residues. Trimming left V 0 bases short and J 0 bases short, with 9 bases between. The germline CDR1 and CDR2 sequences are SGHRS and YFSETQ.

This clonotype was detected ten times or more. The gene calls are TRBV7-6 and TRBJ1-3, with D uncertain. This CDR3 region has 14 residues. The germline CDR1 and CDR2 sequences are SGHVS and FNYEAQ. V lost 3 bases and J 0 bases, leaving 6 bases between the germline ends. The CDR3 nucleotides are TGTGCCAGCAGCTTGTTTAACTCTGGAAACACCATATATTTT. This encodes CASSLFNSGNTIYF.

This clonotype has at least ten counts. The chain links TRBV12-3 or TRBV12-4 to TRBJ2-3; 9 nucleotides agree with TRBD2. This CDR3 region has 15 residues. After removal of 3 bases from V and 2 bases from J, the junction contained 3 bases not matched to a gene. DNA for the CDR3: TGTGCCAGCAGTTTTCAGCGGGGGGTCACAGATACGCAGTATTTT. As protein: CASSFQRGVTDTQYF.

The chain carries TRBV5-6 and TRBJ1-1; 7 bases align to TRBD1. There are 17 residues in the CDR3. The ends lost 3 bases at V and 0 bases at J; junction bases unmatched: 11. Germline V gene sequence: CDR1 SGHDT, CDR2 YYEEEE. The CDR3 is CASSWGQILGMNTEAFF. The CDR3, as DNA: TGTGCCAGCAGCTGGGGACAGATACTAGGTATGAACACTGAAGCTTTCTTT.

The V gene is TRBV5-1, the J gene TRBJ2-7, with a possible D match to TRBD2 (6 bases). Germline V gives CDR1 SGHRS, CDR2 YFSETQ. The CDR3 totals 13 residues. Trimming pared 0 bases from V and 6 bases from J, leaving 10 bases between. CDR3: CASSLVVGGEQYF. DNA for the CDR3: TGCGCCAGCAGCTTGGTAGTGGGAGGCGAGCAGTACTTC.

This clonotype has a count of ten or more. V usage is TRBV11-2 and J usage is TRBJ1-3; TRBD1 aligns across 9 bases. The ends lost 0 bases at V and 0 bases at J; junction bases unmatched: 6. The germline gives CDR1 SGHAT, CDR2 FQNNGV. The CDR3 consists of 18 residues. CDR3 sequence: CASSLEGQGPFSGNTIYF. The CDR3 DNA reads TGTGCCAGCAGCTTAGAGGGACAGGGCCCATTCTCTGGAAACACCATATATTTT.

This clonotype was seen only a few times. The CDR3 here is CASSRLAGAYEQYV. The CDR3 DNA is TGTGCCAGCAGCAGACTAGCGGGGGCCTACGAGCAGTACGTC. The V and J genes are TRBV9 and TRBJ2-7, with 12 bases lining up with TRBD2. Germline V gives CDR1 SGDLS, CDR2 YYNGEE. V shed 4 bases, J shed 2 bases, and the junction held 1 base outside the gene matches. The CDR3 contains 14 residues.

The table lists this clonotype with many counts. The chain has TRBV5-1 and TRBJ2-5, with 8 bases aligning to TRBD1. Per the germline V gene, CDR1 is SGHRS and CDR2 is YFSETQ. V trimming: 7 bases; J trimming: 3 bases; junction bases outside the gene matches: 5. The CDR3 loop spans 13 amino acids. The CDR3 spells CASGQQGEETQYF. The CDR3 DNA follows: TGCGCCAGCGGCCAACAGGGGGAAGAGACCCAGTACTTC.